These 26 T cell receptor beta chains were sequenced from one sample in a study of beta chain features in type 1 diabetes. Every bit of the isolated RNA underwent reverse transcription, so sequencing read expressed TCRB transcripts. Assay: immunoSEQ multiplex PCR; the TCRdb copy retains only in-frame clones and omits some. The table includes some 150,000 clones, around 10% detected once. Material: central memory CD4+ T cells from blood. The receptors derive from a man younger than 30 in good health.

This clone was observed a few times. J is TRBJ1-2 and V is TRBV9; D is undetermined. The CDR3 loop spans 14 amino acids. Germline CDR1 SGDLS, CDR2 YYNGEE. The V and J ends lost 3 bases and 3 bases respectively, with 12 bases between them. Here the CDR3 reads CASSGGAADYGYTF. The CDR3 DNA reads as TGTGCCAGCAGCGGGGGAGCGGCGGACTATGGCTACACCTTC.

This clone was found a few times. The chain employs TRBV28 and TRBJ2-1; D is possibly TRBD2 (6 bases). With 4 bases removed from V and 10 bases from J, the gap between germline ends came to 17 bases. Germline V gene sequence: CDR1 MDHEN, CDR2 SYDVKM. The CDR3 is 14 amino acids. In DNA, the CDR3 is TGTGCCAGCAGTTCCGGGACTTCGAATCGGGAGCAGTTCTTC. It codes for CASSSGTSNREQFF.

This clone was found a few times. This chain joins TRBV5-4 and TRBJ2-7, with D unclear. Trimming removed 0 bases from V and 9 bases from J, with 10 bases in between. The CDR3 runs 12 residues. Germline loops: CDR1 SGHNT, CDR2 YYREEE (reference sequence). CDR3: CASSLDVSAQYF. CDR3 in DNA: TGTGCCAGCAGCTTGGACGTGAGTGCGCAGTACTTC. Full variable domain (outside the CDR3, taken from reference TRBV5-4 and TRBJ2-7): ETGVTQSPTHLIKTRGQQVTLRCSSQSGHNTVSWYQQALGQGPQFIFQYYREEENGRGNFPPRFSGLQFPNYSSELNVNALELDDSALYLCASSLDVSAQYFGPGTRLTVT.

This rearrangement joins TRBV27 to TRBJ2-7; 10 bases agree with TRBD2. Unmatched junction bases numbered 6, after V lost 3 bases and J lost 4 bases. CDR1 is MNHEY, CDR2 SMNVEV, per germline (reference sequence). This CDR3 has 15 amino acids. CDR3 in amino acids: CASSLFPSGRYEQYF. The CDR3 nucleotides are TGTGCCAGCAGTTTGTTCCCTAGCGGGAGATACGAGCAGTACTTC.

This clone was found a few times. The rearrangement links TRBV7-2 to TRBJ2-6, with TRBD1 matching over 12 bases. The CDR3 is 17 amino acids. V dropped 4 bases and J dropped 3; count of bases not matched to a gene: 4. The germline V gene encodes CDR1 SGHTA and CDR2 FQGNSA. CDR3 bases: TGTGCCAGCAGCTCGGGACAGGGGGCGCTTGGGGCCAACGTCCTGACTTTC. This codes for CASSSGQGALGANVLTF.

This clone occurred a few times. V usage is TRBV30 and J usage is TRBJ1-2; D is undetermined. With 5 bases removed from V and 7 bases from J, the gap between germline ends came to 14 bases. Per germline, CDR1 GTSNPN and CDR2 SVGIG (reference sequence). This CDR3 has 12 amino acids. The CDR3 coding sequence is TGTGCCTGGGTAGTTAGGGCTGGTGGCTACACCTTC. Translation gives CAWVVRAGGYTF. The full variable domain, with the rest looked up from reference TRBV30 and TRBJ1-2, is SQTIHQWPATLVQPVGSPLSLECTVEGTSNPNLYWYRQAAGRGLQLLFYSVGIGQISSEVPQNLSASRPQDRQFILSSKKLLLSDSGFYLCAWVVRAGGYTFGSGTRLTVV.

This clone has more than one count but fewer than ten. The chain carries TRBV7-3 and TRBJ1-6; no reliable D call. This CDR3 is built from 13 residues. V lost 5 bases, J lost 9 bases, and 11 bases lay in between. From germline, CDR1 is SGHTA and CDR2 FQGTGA. In nucleotides, the CDR3 is TGTGCCAGCAGCGAAAGTTCACCTTCACCCCTCCACTTT. This codes for CASSESSPSPLHF.

A few counts support this clone. This chain joins TRBV13 and TRBJ2-6, with D possibly matching TRBD2 (6 bases). Trimming cost V 5 bases and J 2 bases, with 10 bases left between them. CDR1 is PRHDT and CDR2 is FYEKMQ in the germline V gene (reference sequence). The CDR3 consists of 15 residues. The CDR3 region is CASSPGTPGANVLTF. Here the CDR3 DNA reads TGTGCCAGCAGCCCTGGGACTCCTGGGGCCAACGTCCTGACTTTC.

With regard to this clone: A much larger clone differs from this one at a single base, so this may be a read error. The chain combines TRBV25-1 with TRBJ2-7; D might be TRBD1 (6 bases). The CDR3 is 16 residues long. The ends were cut back, 3 bases at V and 4 bases at J, with 19 bases in the middle. Germline-derived CDR1 and CDR2 are MGHDK and SYGVNS. The CDR3: CASSDSTGGIGYEQYF. CDR3 coding DNA: TGTGCCAGCAGTGATTCGACAGGTGGGATAGGGTACGAGCAGTACTTC.

This chain uses TRBV7-2 with TRBJ2-5; D remains unclear. Germline loops: CDR1 SGHTA, CDR2 FQGNSA. V lost 5 bases to trimming and J lost 3 bases, with 10 bases between them. The CDR3 is made up of 13 amino acids. CDR3 in DNA: TGTGCCAGCAGCCAAGATCCGGAAGAGACCCAGTACTTC. Residues: CASSQDPEETQYF.

The chain links TRBV5-1 to TRBJ2-6, with 7 bases identical to TRBD1. Unmatched junction bases numbered 7, after V lost 2 bases and J lost 2 bases. Germline CDR1 is SGHRS and CDR2 is YFSETQ. The CDR3 is made up of 17 amino acids. As DNA, the CDR3 is TGCGCCAGCAGCTTAACGGGACAGAGGACTGGGGCCAACGTCCTGACTTTC. This encodes CASSLTGQRTGANVLTF.

This clone was recorded at least ten times. The V gene is TRBV30, the J gene TRBJ1-4; D gene ambiguous. Germline CDR1 and CDR2: GTSNPN and SVGIG (reference sequence). The CDR3 is made up of 16 amino acids. V was pared by 0 bases and J by 5 bases, with 16 bases between. The CDR3 DNA sequence: TGTGCCTGGAGTGTACGGTCTGGAGGGTGGAATGAAAAACTGTTTTTT. It is translated as CAWSVRSGGWNEKLFF.

The sample holds many counts of this clone. This same CDR3 is encoded by further DNA sequences in the sample. The CDR3 DNA is TGTGCCAGCAGTCTTGGACAGGGGGCTGGTCAGCCCCAGCATTTT. It yields the protein CASSLGQGAGQPQHF. The V gene is TRBV2, the J gene TRBJ1-5; 11 bases are shared with TRBD1. Trimming at V came to 5 bases and at J to 6 bases, leaving 6 bases not matched to a gene. The CDR3 sequence is 15 residues long. CDR1 and CDR2 (germline): SNHLY, FYNNEI.

The table lists this clone with a few counts. Germline and junction disagree at one end, which may indicate a read error. This chain uses TRBV5-4 with TRBJ1-5; no reliable D call. The CDR3 runs to 17 residues. Germline V gene sequence: CDR1 SGHNT, CDR2 YYREEE (reference sequence). The CDR3 loop is CASSQDLAGMGNQPQHF. CDR3 sequence (DNA): TGCGCCAGCAGCCAAGATCTGGCAGGCATGGGCAATCAGCCCCAGCATTTT.

The rearrangement links TRBV30 to TRBJ2-7; tentative D call: TRBD2 (5 bases). The CDR3 consists of 14 residues. Germline loops: CDR1 GTSNPN, CDR2 SVGIG (reference sequence). Trimming removed 4 bases from V and 1 base from J, with 14 bases in between. The CDR3 is CAWTSTTRSYEQYF. CDR3 DNA: TGTGCCTGGACGTCTACCACTAGGTCCTACGAGCAGTACTTC.

A word on this clone: The same CDR3 also results from other DNA sequences found in this sample. V gene TRBV30 combines with J gene TRBJ1-6; D gene uncertain. The CDR3 covers 11 residues. CDR1 GTSNPN and CDR2 SVGIG come from the germline V gene (reference sequence). The V gene lost 0 bases and the J gene lost 13 bases, with 7 bases spanning the gap. The CDR3 coding sequence is TGTGCCTGGAGTGTAAGATCGCCCCTCCACTTT. Protein sequence: CAWSVRSPLHF. Supplemented by reference TRBV30 and TRBJ1-6, the full variable domain reads SQTIHQWPATLVQPVGSPLSLECTVEGTSNPNLYWYRQAAGRGLQLLFYSVGIGQISSEVPQNLSASRPQDRQFILSSKKLLLSDSGFYLCAWSVRSPLHFGNGTRLTVT.

This clone has a handful of counts. The CDR3 DNA reads TGCGCCAGCAGGCGGACTAGCGGGGGGAGCACAGATACGCAGTATTTT. Translating gives CASRRTSGGSTDTQYF. V is TRBV4-3 and J is TRBJ2-3, with TRBD2 matching 14 bases. This CDR3 contains 16 residues. The V and J ends lost 6 bases and 0 bases, in that order; junction bases with no gene match: 2. CDR1 and CDR2 from the germline V gene are LGHNA and YSLEER.

In its sample, this clone was seen a few times. This chain uses TRBV9 with TRBJ2-1; 9 nucleotides agree with TRBD2. The J segment lost 6 bases and the V segment lost 0 bases, leaving 7 bases of the junction unmatched. The length of the CDR3 is 16 residues. Germline loops: CDR1 SGDLS, CDR2 YYNGEE. CDR3 sequence: CASSVVGREGSNEQFF. DNA for the CDR3: TGTGCCAGCAGCGTAGTAGGGCGGGAGGGCTCCAATGAGCAGTTCTTC.

This clone showed up just a few times. The same CDR3 also results from other DNA sequences found in this sample. The rearrangement uses TRBV9 and TRBJ2-1; 9 bases line up with TRBD2. The junction had 3 bases not matched to a gene; V was cut back by 0 bases and J by 2 bases. CDR3 length equals 16 residues. From germline, CDR1 is SGDLS and CDR2 YYNGEE. DNA of the CDR3: TGTGCCAGCAGCGTAGTTGCGGGGGGGCCCTACAATGAGCAGTTCTTC. Protein: CASSVVAGGPYNEQFF.

This clone is labeled as medium-sized. The rearrangement uses TRBV2 and TRBJ2-2; no clear D. CDR1 is SNHLY and CDR2 is FYNNEI in the germline V gene. The CDR3 spans 13 residues. Trimming cost V 7 bases and J 7 bases, with 13 bases left between them. CDR3 amino acids: CASTRQSYGELFF. The DNA for the CDR3 is TGTGCCAGCACGCGGCAAAGTTACGGGGAGCTGTTTTTT.

The rearrangement joins TRBV18 to TRBJ2-5; D may match TRBD1 or TRBD2 (5 bases each). CDR1 is KGHSH, CDR2 LQKENI, per germline. The V gene lost 5 bases and the J gene lost 2 bases, with 12 bases spanning the gap. The CDR3 totals 14 residues. The DNA of the CDR3 is TGTGCCAGCTCAGGGGGACCTAGGCAAGAGACCCAGTACTTC. It specifies CASSGGPRQETQYF.

This clone appeared a few times. V and J are TRBV18 and TRBJ1-5, with TRBD1 matching over 10 bases. CDR1 and CDR2 (germline): KGHSH, LQKENI. Unmatched junction bases numbered 3, after V lost 0 bases and J lost 4 bases. The CDR3 extends over 16 amino acids. The CDR3 reads CASSPPGTGENQPQHF. Here the CDR3 DNA reads TGTGCCAGCTCACCACCGGGGACAGGGGAGAATCAGCCCCAGCATTTT. The full variable domain, completed using reference TRBV18 and TRBJ1-5, is NAGVMQNPRHLVRRRGQEARLRCSPMKGHSHVYWYRQLPEEGLKFMVYLQKENIIDESGMPKERFSAEFPKEGPSILRIQQVVRGDSAAYFCASSPPGTGENQPQHFGDGTRLSIL.

This clone has just a few counts. The chain joins TRBV11-2 to TRBJ1-4; TRBD1 is a possible D gene (5 bases). Germline CDR1 SGHAT, CDR2 FQNNGV. The V gene lost 8 bases and the J gene lost 7 bases, with 14 bases spanning the gap. The CDR3 extends over 13 amino acids. Written as DNA, the CDR3 is TGTGCCAGCGTCTTGACAGTTGGTGAAAAACTGTTTTTT. Translating gives CASVLTVGEKLFF.

The chain combines TRBV11-3 with TRBJ2-1; D perhaps matches TRBD2 (5 bases). The V gene lost 3 bases and the J gene lost 6 bases, with 15 bases spanning the gap. The CDR3 is 15 amino acids. In germline, CDR1 is SGHNT, CDR2 YENEEA. The CDR3 spells CASSFGLAFGNEQFF. The DNA of the CDR3 is TGTGCCAGCAGCTTTGGGCTAGCTTTTGGCAATGAGCAGTTCTTC.

This clone was found a few times. This chain uses TRBV9 with TRBJ2-3, with D perhaps being TRBD1 or TRBD2 (5 bases each). Trimming removed 0 bases at V and 14 bases at J, with 19 bases between. The CDR3 consists of 14 residues. The germline V gene has CDR1 SGDLS and CDR2 YYNGEE. The chain's CDR3 is CASSVDGTQIGGYF. Here the CDR3 DNA reads TGTGCCAGCAGCGTAGATGGGACCCAGATCGGAGGGTATTTT.

The V call is TRBV9, the J call TRBJ1-2; D remains unclear. The CDR3 consists of 14 residues. Deletions cut 7 bases from V and 2 bases from J, with 15 bases between. Germline lookup yields CDR1 SGDLS and CDR2 YYNGEE. In nucleotides, the CDR3 is TGTGCCAGCGTCCGAGACAACAACAACTATGGCTACACCTTC. It yields the protein CASVRDNNNYGYTF.